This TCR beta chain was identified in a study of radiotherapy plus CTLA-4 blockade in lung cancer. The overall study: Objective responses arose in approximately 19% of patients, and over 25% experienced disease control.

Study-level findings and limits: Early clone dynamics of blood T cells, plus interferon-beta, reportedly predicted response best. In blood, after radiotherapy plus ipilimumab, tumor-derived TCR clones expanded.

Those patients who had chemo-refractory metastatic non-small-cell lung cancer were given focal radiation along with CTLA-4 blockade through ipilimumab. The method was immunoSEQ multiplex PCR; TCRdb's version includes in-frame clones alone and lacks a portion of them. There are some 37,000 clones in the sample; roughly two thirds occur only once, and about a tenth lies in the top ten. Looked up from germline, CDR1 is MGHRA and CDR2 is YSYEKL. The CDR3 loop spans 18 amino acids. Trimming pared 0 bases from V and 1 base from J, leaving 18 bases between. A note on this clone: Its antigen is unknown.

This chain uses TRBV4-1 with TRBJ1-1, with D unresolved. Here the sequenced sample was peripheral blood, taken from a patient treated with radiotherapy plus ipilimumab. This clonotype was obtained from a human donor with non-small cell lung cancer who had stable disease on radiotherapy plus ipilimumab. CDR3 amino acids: CASSQDSSGFPTNTEAFF. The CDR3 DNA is TGCGCCAGCAGCCAAGATTCGTCGGGGTTTCCTACGAACACTGAAGCTTTCTTT.